This TCR beta chain was recorded in a study of spatial heterogeneity in lung cancer. Described time point: sample taken at primary tumor resection. Whole RNA obtained from tumor, nontumor lung or frozen PBMC underwent sequencing without sorting. Many counts were recorded for this clonotype. MiXCR, applied by TCRdb to the 5' RACE reads, yields one record per CDR3 protein. The sample contains about 13,000 distinct CDR3 sequences, 3% to 4.5% of which appear only once. The clonotype was recovered from a male donor with early-stage non-small cell lung cancer. Sequences were derived from PBMCs, sampled at surgery.

The CDR3 is CASSHRVYHEQYF. The DNA of the CDR3 is TGTGCCAGCAGCCACCGGGTGTACCACGAGCAGTACTTC. The J gene is TRBJ2-7, the V gene TRBV4-2; D uncertain. The CDR3 has 13 residues. The germline V and J ends were trimmed by 3 bases and 5 bases, with 11 bases remaining between them. Germline CDR1 and CDR2: LGHNA and YNFKEQ.